The 29 T cell receptor beta chains in this list originate from one sample, sequenced in a study of cytomegalovirus exposure and HLA in healthy donors listed by TCRdb under 2017. Libraries were prepared through the immunoSEQ multiplex PCR assay. The multiplex PCR relied on a mix of 60 forward primers for TCR Vbeta segments and 13 reverse primers for TCR Jbeta segments. Drawn from immuneACCESS, this table holds only the in-frame rearrangements with V and J called that TCRdb kept. Clones are partly lost; checked studies trace under half to an unresolved V gene and leave the rest unexplained. The sample includes more than 90,000 clones, with almost 70% observed a single time. Of the sample, roughly 9% is held by the ten largest clones. Material: PBMCs. The source of these receptors is a man in his thirties or forties in good health and CMV-seropositive.

The chain is built from TRBV5-6 and TRBJ1-2, with D hard to call. Trimming left V 4 bases short and J 13 bases short, with 14 bases between. CDR1 and CDR2 (germline): SGHDT, YYEEEE. The CDR3 loop spans 11 amino acids. CDR3 amino acids: CASSLLAGSTF. The CDR3 DNA reads as TGTGCCAGCAGCCTCCTTGCAGGCAGCACCTTC.

CDR3 nucleotide sequence: TGTGCTAGTGGTATCCCCTCCGGGGGGTCCTACGAGCAGTACTTC. Translation gives CASGIPSGGSYEQYF. The chain links TRBV12-5 to TRBJ2-7; 7 bases match TRBD2. Trimming removed 5 bases from V and 1 base from J; junction bases left unmatched: 8. The CDR3 has 15 amino acids. CDR1 is LGHNT, CDR2 FRNRAP, per germline.

The rearrangement uses TRBV28 and TRBJ1-5, with D unresolved. The ends were cut back, 3 bases at V and 0 bases at J, with 18 bases in the middle. Germline V gene data show CDR1 as MDHEN and CDR2 as SYDVKM. The CDR3 is 18 amino acids. CDR3 DNA: TGTGCCAGCAGTTTTTACCGAACTACCTCATATAGCAATCAGCCCCAGCATTTT. Translating gives CASSFYRTTSYSNQPQHF.

The chain joins TRBV9 to TRBJ2-5; TRBD1 might be the D (6 bases). Trimming cost V 0 bases and J 1 base, with 10 bases left between them. The CDR3 runs to 15 residues. Germline CDR1 is SGDLS and CDR2 is YYNGEE. Here the CDR3 reads CASSVAQDSQETQYF. The CDR3 DNA reads as TGTGCCAGCAGCGTAGCCCAGGACAGCCAAGAGACCCAGTACTTC. Full variable domain (missing parts from reference TRBV9 and TRBJ2-5): DSGVTQTPKHLITATGQRVTLRCSPRSGDLSVYWYQQSLDQGLQFLIQYYNGEERAKGNILERFSAQQFPDLHSELNLSSLELGDSALYFCASSVAQDSQETQYFGPGTRLLVL.

The rearrangement links TRBV6-1 to TRBJ1-3; weak D call: TRBD1 (5 bases). V dropped 4 bases and J dropped 0 bases, with 13 bases sitting between them. This CDR3 is 16 amino acids long. Per germline, CDR1 MNHNS and CDR2 SASEGT. The CDR3 nucleotides are TGTGCCAGCAGTGTGGGGACTGTCCGCTCTGGAAACACCATATATTTT. Amino acid sequence: CASSVGTVRSGNTIYF.

The chain couples TRBV7-6 to TRBJ2-5, with TRBD2 identical over 10 bases. Per germline, CDR1 SGHVS and CDR2 FNYEAQ. The V gene end was trimmed by 5 bases and the J gene end by 1 base; junction bases not matched to a gene: 7. The CDR3 is 16 amino acids. The CDR3 DNA reads TGTGCCAGCAGCCCCCGGACTAGCGGTCCCCAAGAGACCCAGTACTTC. The encoded protein is CASSPRTSGPQETQYF.

This chain uses TRBV7-2 with TRBJ2-7; 9 nucleotides align to TRBD2. The J segment lost 0 bases and the V segment lost 5 bases, leaving 8 bases of the junction unmatched. Germline loops: CDR1 SGHTA, CDR2 FQGNSA. The CDR3 length is 16 residues. The CDR3 spells CASSRIAGESSYEQYF. The CDR3 nucleotides are TGTGCCAGCAGCCGGATAGCGGGAGAGAGCTCCTACGAGCAGTACTTC. Looking up the rest from reference TRBV7-2 and TRBJ2-7 gives the full variable domain: GAGVSQSPSNKVTEKGKDVELRCDPISGHTALYWYRQSLGQGLEFLIYFQGNSAPDKSGLPSDRFSAERTGGSVSTLTIQRTQQEDSAVYLCASSRIAGESSYEQYFGPGTRLTVT.

There are a few counts of this clone. The V gene is TRBV2, the J gene TRBJ2-5, with a weak D call TRBD2 (5 bases). The end of the DNA is better explained by TRBJ2-7, so the J call may be wrong. This CDR3 spans 15 amino acids. CDR1 and CDR2 (germline): SNHLY, FYNNEI. In DNA form, the CDR3 reads TGTGCCAGCAGTGACCTCGGTGAGGGAACCTACGAGCAGTACTTC. This translates into CASSDLGEGTYEQYF.

The chain carries TRBV6-6 and TRBJ1-1; possible D gene TRBD1, 6 bases. The CDR3 contains 15 residues. Germline CDR1 reads MNHNY; CDR2 reads SVGAGI (reference sequence). With 2 bases removed from V and 2 bases from J, the gap between germline ends came to 12 bases. CDR3 sequence: CASSYRGRGNTEAFF. The CDR3 coding sequence is TGTGCCAGCAGTTACCGCGGCAGGGGTAACACTGAAGCTTTCTTT.

The rearrangement joins TRBV28 to TRBJ1-2; 7 bases match TRBD1. The CDR3 loop spans 14 amino acids. V dropped 2 bases and J dropped 4; count of bases not matched to a gene: 4. CDR1 is MDHEN and CDR2 is SYDVKM in the germline V gene. Here the CDR3 reads CASSLQGGGYGYTF. The CDR3 nucleotides are TGTGCCAGCAGTTTACAGGGGGGTGGCTATGGCTACACCTTC.

The chain couples TRBV21-1 to TRBJ2-7; the table's D call of TRBD2 was not tested on the DNA. TRBV21-1 is labeled a pseudogene. The CDR3 totals 18 residues. In DNA form, the CDR3 reads TGTGCCAGCAGCAACGACTGGGAGGTGACTAGCGGTCTCTACGAGCAGTACGTC. It specifies CASSNDWEVTSGLYEQYV.

The rearrangement uses TRBV5-1 and TRBJ1-4, with 8 bases matching TRBD1. CDR3 length: 14 amino acids. Looked up from germline, CDR1 is SGHRS and CDR2 is YFSETQ. V lost 4 bases and J lost 5; bases outside the gene matches: 4. Here the CDR3 reads CASSPDRDNEKLFF. The CDR3, as DNA: TGCGCCAGCAGCCCGGACAGGGACAATGAAAAACTGTTTTTT. Full variable domain (missing parts from reference TRBV5-1 and TRBJ1-4): KAGVTQTPRYLIKTRGQQVTLSCSPISGHRSVSWYQQTPGQGLQFLFEYFSETQRNKGNFPGRFSGRQFSNSRSEMNVSTLELGDSALYLCASSPDRDNEKLFFGSGTQLSVL.

This rearrangement joins TRBV9 to TRBJ1-3; D ambiguous. The V end lost 0 bases, the J end lost 1 base, and 11 bases lay between the germline ends. The CDR3 runs to 16 residues. The germline V gene has CDR1 SGDLS and CDR2 YYNGEE. The CDR3 region is CASSVALPRSGNTIYF. DNA of the CDR3: TGTGCCAGCAGCGTAGCCCTTCCTCGTTCTGGAAACACCATATATTTT.

V gene TRBV25-1 combines with J gene TRBJ2-1; the match to TRBD1 covers 8 bases. The length of the CDR3 is 15 residues. Germline assignment: CDR1 MGHDK and CDR2 SYGVNS. J was trimmed by 8 bases and V by 1 base; bases with no gene match: 7. The CDR3 sequence: CASSESGTGFHEQFF. The DNA of the CDR3 is TGTGCCAGCAGTGAATCCGGGACAGGATTTCATGAGCAGTTCTTC. The whole variable domain, remainder taken from reference TRBV25-1 and TRBJ2-1, is EADIYQTPRYLVIGTGKKITLECSQTMGHDKMYWYQQDPGMELHLIHYSYGVNSTEKGDLSSESTVSRIRTEHFPLTLESARPSHTSQYLCASSESGTGFHEQFFGPGTRLTVL.

This chain connects TRBV4-1 to TRBJ2-7; 9 nucleotides line up with TRBD1. The germline CDR1 and CDR2 sequences are MGHRA and YSYEKL. V trimming: 4 bases; J trimming: 7 bases; junction bases outside the gene matches: 8. CDR3 length: 14 amino acids. This CDR3 reads CASSRRDRDWEQYF. The CDR3 nucleotides read TGCGCCAGCAGCCGCCGGGACAGGGATTGGGAGCAGTACTTC.

The rearrangement uses TRBV5-6 and TRBJ1-3; D ambiguous. The V end lost 4 bases, the J end lost 0 bases, and 11 bases lay between the germline ends. The length of the CDR3 is 15 residues. CDR1 SGHDT and CDR2 YYEEEE come from the germline V gene. The CDR3 bases are TGTGCCAGCAGCCCGTCCACGGTCTCTGGAAACACCATATATTTT. Its protein product is CASSPSTVSGNTIYF.

The gene calls are TRBV29-1 and TRBJ2-1; TRBD2 matches at 9 bases. With V trimmed by 6 bases and J by 6 bases, 6 bases remained unmatched. The germline V gene encodes CDR1 SQVTM and CDR2 ANQGSEA. The CDR3 runs to 13 residues. CDR3 residues: CSVIAGVSNEQFF. DNA for the CDR3: TGCAGCGTAATAGCGGGAGTTTCCAATGAGCAGTTCTTC.

The table lists this clone with a few counts. The rearrangement links TRBV6-5 to TRBJ2-5; 7 bases align to TRBD1. V dropped 2 bases and J dropped 2; count of bases not matched to a gene: 5. Germline CDR1 reads MNHEY; CDR2 reads SVGAGI. The CDR3 is 15 amino acids. The CDR3 sequence: CASSYTDRAQETQYF. The DNA of the CDR3 is TGTGCCAGCAGTTACACCGACAGGGCACAAGAGACCCAGTACTTC.

This clone has a handful of counts. V gene TRBV4-3 combines with J gene TRBJ2-1, with TRBD2 matching 7 bases. The trim removed 0 bases at V and 2 bases at J, leaving 13 bases unmatched. The CDR3 spans 19 residues. Germline loops: CDR1 LGHNA, CDR2 YSLEER. CDR3 region: CASSQDREGGPHTYNEQFF. As DNA, the CDR3 is TGCGCCAGCAGCCAAGATAGAGAGGGAGGGCCTCATACCTACAATGAGCAGTTCTTC.

The chain combines TRBV7-9 with TRBJ2-1; D gene uncertain. Germline V CDR1 and CDR2: SEHNR, FQNEAQ (reference sequence). This CDR3 has 16 amino acids. V dropped 6 bases and J dropped 0 bases, with 15 bases sitting between them. CDR3 bases: TGTGCCAGCAGGCCCCATCCTGGTAGCTCCTACAATGAGCAGTTCTTC. It is translated as CASRPHPGSSYNEQFF. The variable domain in full, with the rest retrieved from reference TRBV7-9 and TRBJ2-1, is DTGVSQNPRHKITKRGQNVTFRCDPISEHNRLYWYRQTLGQGPEFLTYFQNEAQLEKSRLLSDRFSAERPKGSFSTLEIQRTEQGDSAMYLCASRPHPGSSYNEQFFGPGTRLTVL.

The chain recombines TRBV7-8 with TRBJ2-1; 7 nucleotides match TRBD2. Losses at the gene ends were 2 bases for V and 4 bases for J; bases not matched to a gene: 11. This CDR3 spans 17 amino acids. Looked up from germline, CDR1 is SGHVS and CDR2 is FQNEAQ. The CDR3, as DNA: TGTGCCAGCAGCTTAATGGGCGGGGGTAAAAATTACAATGAGCAGTTCTTC. Translating gives CASSLMGGGKNYNEQFF.

V gene TRBV10-1 combines with J gene TRBJ1-2; D might be TRBD1 (5 bases). CDR3 length: 12 residues. V lost 6 bases and J lost 10, with 15 bases in between. Germline V lookup: CDR1 WNHNN, CDR2 SYGVQD (reference sequence). The chain's CDR3 is CASSLDRVSYTF. The CDR3 DNA sequence: TGCGCCAGCAGCCTCGACAGAGTGTCCTACACCTTC.

This CDR3 reads CASSFSDRVTDTQYF. CDR3 in DNA: TGTGCCAGCAGTTTTAGCGACAGGGTGACAGATACGCAGTATTTT. V is TRBV28 and J is TRBJ2-3, with 7 bases identical to TRBD1. Germline CDR1 MDHEN, CDR2 SYDVKM. The CDR3 totals 15 residues. The trim removed 3 bases at V and 3 bases at J, leaving 6 bases unmatched.

This clone was picked up one time. The gene calls are TRBV28 and TRBJ2-3; 9 nucleotides align to TRBD2. Trimming took 3 bases from V and 5 from J; bases not matched to a gene: 9. CDR3 length: 16 amino acids. Germline V gene data show CDR1 as MDHEN and CDR2 as SYDVKM. For the CDR3, the DNA is TGTGCCAGCAGTTTCAATAGCGGGGGATTTGGAGATACGCAGTATTTT. Encoded protein: CASSFNSGGFGDTQYF.

This chain connects TRBV6-6 to TRBJ1-2, with TRBD1 identical over 7 bases. Trimming took 7 bases from V and 1 from J; bases not matched to a gene: 9. The germline gives CDR1 MNHNY, CDR2 SVGAGI (reference sequence). The CDR3 is made up of 15 amino acids. The CDR3 sequence is CASIPRGDGNYGYTF. CDR3 sequence (DNA): TGTGCCAGCATTCCCAGGGGGGATGGTAACTATGGCTACACCTTC.

The V gene is TRBV11-2, the J gene TRBJ1-2; 11 positions match TRBD1. V gave up 8 bases and J gave up 5 bases; unmatched junction bases: 10. This CDR3 has 15 amino acids. The germline CDR1 and CDR2 sequences are SGHAT and FQNNGV. The CDR3 sequence: CASVIGTGGRYGYTF. In DNA form, the CDR3 reads TGTGCCAGCGTTATCGGGACAGGGGGAAGGTATGGCTACACCTTC.

J is TRBJ2-6 and V is TRBV19, with unresolved D. The CDR3 is 14 residues long. In germline, CDR1 is LNHDA, CDR2 SQIVND (reference sequence). Trimming cost V 9 bases and J 0 bases, with 9 bases left between them. CDR3 sequence: CASARSSGANVLTF. The CDR3 region has the DNA TGTGCCAGCGCGCGGAGCTCTGGGGCCAACGTCCTGACTTTC.

V usage is TRBV27 and J usage is TRBJ1-5, with 7 bases fitting TRBD1. V lost 5 bases, J lost 0 bases, and 10 bases stayed unmatched. Germline CDR1 and CDR2: MNHEY and SMNVEV (reference sequence). This CDR3 region has 17 residues. The CDR3 coding sequence is TGTGCCAGCAGTCCCGGGACAGTGCTTTATAGCAATCAGCCCCAGCATTTT. Translating gives CASSPGTVLYSNQPQHF.

CDR3 amino acids: CAISESGGETQYF. CDR3 nucleotides: TGTGCCATCAGTGAGTCGGGGGGAGAGACCCAGTACTTC. The chain links TRBV10-3 to TRBJ2-5, with a weak D call TRBD2 (6 bases). V lost 0 bases, J lost 4 bases, and 6 bases lay in between. Germline CDR1 reads ENHRY; CDR2 reads SYGVKD. CDR3 length: 13 amino acids.